One and the same sample provided the 27 T cell receptor beta chains below, sequenced in a study of T cells in Graves' hyperthyroidism and ophthalmopathy. There were TCR beta CDR3 regions amplified from RNA transcripts. The HTBI primer set served for first-round RT-PCR of the TCR CDR3. A single record per CDR3 protein comes from TCRdb applying MiXCR to the multiplex PCR reads. The sample yields 300,000 to 400,000 distinct CDR3 sequences, roughly 21% seen once. The sample consisted of blood. All receptors come from a woman aged 45 to 65 with Graves' hyperthyroidism.

This clonotype came up a few times. This chain joins TRBV10-3 and TRBJ1-1; D remains unclear. CDR1 is ENHRY, CDR2 SYGVKD, per germline. This CDR3 spans 14 amino acids. V lost 3 bases, J lost 3 bases, and 11 bases lay in between. CDR3 nucleotides: TGTGCCATCAGTGACATCGAGAGGGACACTGAAGCTTTCTTT. It codes for CAISDIERDTEAFF.

This clonotype came up a few times. The chain carries TRBV20-1 and TRBJ1-1; D might be TRBD1 (5 bases). This CDR3 spans 14 amino acids. Germline lookup yields CDR1 DFQATT and CDR2 SNEGSKA (reference sequence). V was clipped by 3 bases and J by 7 bases, with 18 bases between them. CDR3 region: CSASRGLGDFEAFF. The DNA for the CDR3 is TGCAGTGCTAGTAGGGGACTGGGGGACTTTGAAGCTTTCTTT.

This clonotype showed up many times. V is TRBV3-1 and J is TRBJ1-1; D remains unclear. Germline CDR1 is LGHDT and CDR2 is YNNKEL (reference sequence). The CDR3 totals 12 residues. The V gene lost 7 bases and the J gene lost 8 bases, with 14 bases spanning the gap. CDR3 amino acids: CASTYIDGEAFF. CDR3 sequence (DNA): TGTGCCAGCACCTACATCGACGGCGAAGCTTTCTTT.

This clonotype was observed many times. The V gene is TRBV28, the J gene TRBJ1-3; weak D call: TRBD1 (6 bases). Germline CDR1 is MDHEN and CDR2 is SYDVKM. V lost 2 bases and J lost 3, with 11 bases in between. The length of the CDR3 is 15 residues. DNA for the CDR3: TGTGCCAGCAGTTTACACAGGGCTTATGGAAACACCATATATTTT. This codes for CASSLHRAYGNTIYF.

The chain recombines TRBV6-9 with TRBJ2-7; D uncertain. Germline V gene data show CDR1 as MNHGY and CDR2 as SVAAGI. The CDR3 sequence is 10 residues long. V lost 7 bases to trimming and J lost 4 bases, with 5 bases between them. CDR3 bases: TGTGCCAGCAAAGAATACGAGCAGTACTTC. It specifies CASKEYEQYF.

This sequence joins TRBV11-1 and TRBJ1-2; D ambiguous. Germline V gives CDR1 SGHAT, CDR2 FQDESV (reference sequence). The CDR3 length is 14 residues. Trimming removed 3 bases from V and 3 bases from J, with 11 bases in between. CDR3 protein: CASSFSGSYYGYTF. CDR3 nucleotide sequence: TGTGCCAGCAGCTTTAGCGGGAGTTACTATGGCTACACCTTC.

The chain uses TRBV2 and TRBJ2-7, with 9 bases that match TRBD2. Per germline, CDR1 SNHLY and CDR2 FYNNEI. V was clipped by 5 bases and J by 4 bases; unmatched bases: 9. CDR3 length: 15 residues. CDR3 amino acids: CASSRNSGSRYEQYF. The DNA for the CDR3 is TGTGCCAGCAGTCGGAATAGCGGGAGCCGTTACGAGCAGTACTTC.

The chain employs TRBV6-2 or TRBV6-3 and TRBJ2-3; TRBD2 aligns across 8 bases. This CDR3 comprises 14 residues. Germline trimming cut 6 bases from V and 2 bases from J; bases unmatched to any gene: 4. Germline values: CDR1 MNHEY, CDR2 SVGEGT. The CDR3 loop is CASRLAGNTDTQYF. Here the CDR3 DNA reads TGTGCCAGCAGGCTAGCGGGCAACACAGATACGCAGTATTTT.

This clonotype turned up a few times. The gene calls are TRBV20-1 and TRBJ2-1; 7 positions agree with TRBD2. The CDR3 contains 16 residues. The V gene's germline CDR1 is DFQATT and CDR2 SNEGSKA (reference sequence). Trimming at V came to 5 bases and at J to 7 bases, leaving 17 bases not matched to a gene. DNA of the CDR3: TGCAGTGCTCCCACGACGGAAAGGGGAGGGTTTAATGAGCAGTTCTTC. This translates into CSAPTTERGGFNEQFF.

The chain couples TRBV7-9 to TRBJ1-6; 10 nucleotides agree with TRBD1. V gave up 1 base and J gave up 8 bases; unmatched junction bases: 2. This CDR3 has 15 amino acids. From germline, CDR1 is SEHNR and CDR2 FQNEAQ (reference sequence). CDR3 nucleotides: TGTGCCAGCAGCTTAGGTGGGACAGGGGATTCACCCCTCCACTTT. It encodes CASSLGGTGDSPLHF.

The table lists this clonotype with many counts. This chain connects TRBV12-3 or TRBV12-4 to TRBJ1-2, with D possibly being TRBD1 (6 bases). V was shortened by 6 bases and J by 1 base, with 15 bases between the two germline ends. The CDR3 is 15 residues long. The CDR3 region has the DNA TGTGCCAGCAGCCAACAGGGTATCGATAACTATGGCTACACCTTC. It codes for CASSQQGIDNYGYTF.

The CDR3 sequence: CASSKDGPNEKLFF. The DNA of the CDR3 is TGTGCCAGCAGTAAGGACGGGCCTAATGAAAAACTGTTTTTT. This sequence joins TRBV2 and TRBJ1-4, with D unresolved. CDR1 is SNHLY and CDR2 is FYNNEI in the germline V gene. The V and J ends lost 5 bases and 3 bases respectively, with 10 bases between them. The CDR3 has 14 residues.

A note on this clonotype: A read error may be the cause here, since a much bigger clone is one base away. The V and J genes are TRBV28 and TRBJ2-2; TRBD2 is a possible D gene (6 bases). Trimming removed 5 bases from V and 4 bases from J, with 14 bases in between. The CDR3 contains 15 residues. The germline V gene encodes CDR1 MDHEN and CDR2 SYDVKM. CDR3 sequence reads: CASSGGSPGTGELFF. The DNA for the CDR3 is TGTGCCAGCAGTGGAGGGAGTCCGGGCACCGGGGAGCTGTTTTTT.

This clonotype has at least ten counts. The J gene is TRBJ2-5, the V gene TRBV18, with unresolved D. The CDR3 is 12 residues long. Germline V CDR1 and CDR2: KGHSH, LQKENI. V lost 1 base to trimming and J lost 9 bases, with 9 bases between them. CDR3 nucleotides: TGTGCCAGCTCACCACAACAGTCGGCCCAGTACTTC. This sequence encodes CASSPQQSAQYF.

The chain employs TRBV20-1 and TRBJ1-6, with a tentative D call TRBD1 (5 bases). V was pared by 6 bases and J by 8 bases, with 11 bases between. CDR3 length: 12 residues. Germline CDR1 reads DFQATT; CDR2 reads SNEGSKA (reference sequence). The CDR3 nucleotides are TGCAGTGCCAGACAGACAGATTCACCCCTCCACTTT. This gives the protein CSARQTDSPLHF.

Worth noting for this clonotype: Possible read error: a much larger clone is one base away. J is TRBJ2-5 and V is TRBV2; 7 bases align to TRBD2. The CDR3 consists of 12 residues. Germline V CDR1 and CDR2: SNHLY, FYNNEI. CDR3 in amino acids: CASRRGEEAQYF. The DNA of the CDR3 is TGTGCCAGCAGACGGGGGGAAGAGGCCCAGTACTTC.

The sample holds one count of this clonotype. This chain uses TRBV20-1 with TRBJ2-7; TRBD1 or TRBD2 may be the D gene (5 bases each). Germline V gene data show CDR1 as DFQATT and CDR2 as SNEGSKA (reference sequence). The V gene lost 2 bases and the J gene lost 5 bases, with 16 bases spanning the gap. This CDR3 region has 14 residues. The CDR3 here is CSARPLGEGDEQYF. CDR3 DNA: TGCAGTGCTAGACCACTGGGAGAAGGGGACGAGCAGTACTTC.

The V call is TRBV11-3, the J call TRBJ2-3, with TRBD2 matching 11 bases. The ends lost 5 bases at V and 2 bases at J; junction bases unmatched: 3. The CDR3 extends over 15 amino acids. The V gene's germline CDR1 is SGHNT and CDR2 YENEEA. The DNA of the CDR3 is TGTGCCAGCAGCACGGGACTAGCGGCCACAGATACGCAGTATTTT. Translated, it gives CASSTGLAATDTQYF. Full variable domain (rest looked up from reference TRBV11-3 and TRBJ2-3): EAGVVQSPRYKIIEKKQPVAFWCNPISGHNTLYWYLQNLGQGPELLIRYENEEAVDDSQLPKDRFSAERLKGVDSTLKIQPAELGDSAVYLCASSTGLAATDTQYFGPGTRLTVL.

This clonotype occurred many times. The chain uses TRBV5-1 and TRBJ1-2, with 7 bases fitting TRBD1. Germline V lookup: CDR1 SGHRS, CDR2 YFSETQ. Germline trimming cut 5 bases from V and 4 bases from J; bases unmatched to any gene: 11. The CDR3 totals 15 residues. The CDR3: CASSLGQEGLYGYTF. In DNA form, the CDR3 reads TGCGCCAGCAGTCTCGGACAGGAAGGACTCTATGGCTACACCTTC.

The table lists this clonotype with many counts. The V and J genes are TRBV7-2 and TRBJ2-3, with D possibly being TRBD2 (6 bases). The CDR3 length is 14 residues. The germline V and J ends were trimmed by 5 bases and 7 bases, with 16 bases remaining between them. The germline V gene encodes CDR1 SGHTA and CDR2 FQGNSA. CDR3 DNA sequence: TGTGCCAGCAGCCTGGGGACTTTTGGGTATACGCAGTATTTT. Its translation is CASSLGTFGYTQYF.

This clonotype was found many times. The V and J genes are TRBV20-1 and TRBJ2-7; D may be TRBD1 (6 bases). Germline assignment: CDR1 DFQATT and CDR2 SNEGSKA (reference sequence). The CDR3 has 13 residues. The germline V and J ends were trimmed by 5 bases and 0 bases, with 11 bases remaining between them. The DNA for the CDR3 is TGCAGTGCTGTCAGGGGAAGCTCCTACGAGCAGTACTTC. It codes for CSAVRGSSYEQYF.

This clonotype has a count of ten or more. The V and J genes are TRBV7-9 and TRBJ2-7, with D unresolved. The CDR3 length is 16 residues. V lost 5 bases to trimming and J lost 0 bases, with 17 bases between them. Germline assignment: CDR1 SEHNR and CDR2 FQNEAQ (reference sequence). The CDR3 reads CASSPQDRVSSYEQYF. For the CDR3, the DNA is TGTGCCAGCAGCCCCCAAGACCGGGTAAGCTCCTACGAGCAGTACTTC.

This clonotype was seen many times. V usage is TRBV28 and J usage is TRBJ2-7; D possibly corresponds to TRBD1 (6 bases). V was shortened by 6 bases and J by 0 bases, with 18 bases between the two germline ends. Germline CDR1 reads MDHEN; CDR2 reads SYDVKM. This CDR3 comprises 16 residues. CDR3: CASRRQTGLPSYEQYF. CDR3 DNA: TGTGCCAGCAGGCGACAAACAGGGCTACCCTCCTACGAGCAGTACTTC.

To note about this clonotype: A much larger clone differs from this one at a single base, so this may be a read error. The chain has TRBV28 and TRBJ1-1; 7 nucleotides agree with TRBD1. The CDR3 sequence is 16 residues long. J was trimmed by 10 bases and V by 2 bases; bases with no gene match: 16. From germline, CDR1 is MDHEN and CDR2 SYDVKM. CDR3 nucleotides: TGTGCCAGCAGTTTAGAGACAGGGAGAATGGGGCGCGCAGCTTTCTTT. Translating gives CASSLETGRMGRAAFF.

This clonotype showed up many times. V usage is TRBV11-3 and J usage is TRBJ2-7; D is unresolved. CDR1 is SGHNT and CDR2 is YENEEA in the germline V gene. The ends were cut back, 7 bases at V and 6 bases at J, with 13 bases in the middle. The CDR3 totals 12 residues. CDR3 nucleotide sequence: TGTGCCAGCACGTCACCCAGTGCCGAGCAGTACTTC. It specifies CASTSPSAEQYF.

This rearrangement joins TRBV20-1 to TRBJ2-7; D gene uncertain. With 0 bases removed from V and 7 bases from J, the gap between germline ends came to 13 bases. This CDR3 spans 13 amino acids. Germline V gives CDR1 DFQATT, CDR2 SNEGSKA (reference sequence). CDR3 nucleotide sequence: TGCAGTGCTAGAGATATACCTCCTCGGGAGCAGTACTTC. It yields the protein CSARDIPPREQYF.

This clonotype has ten or more counts. J is TRBJ1-1 and V is TRBV7-8; 7 bases fit TRBD1. The V gene's germline CDR1 is SGHVS and CDR2 FQNEAQ. J lost 2 bases, V lost 5 bases, and 8 bases had no gene match. CDR3 length: 15 residues. The CDR3, as DNA: TGTGCCAGCAGCCTACCGGGACAGCAAAACACTGAAGCTTTCTTT. Protein sequence: CASSLPGQQNTEAFF.